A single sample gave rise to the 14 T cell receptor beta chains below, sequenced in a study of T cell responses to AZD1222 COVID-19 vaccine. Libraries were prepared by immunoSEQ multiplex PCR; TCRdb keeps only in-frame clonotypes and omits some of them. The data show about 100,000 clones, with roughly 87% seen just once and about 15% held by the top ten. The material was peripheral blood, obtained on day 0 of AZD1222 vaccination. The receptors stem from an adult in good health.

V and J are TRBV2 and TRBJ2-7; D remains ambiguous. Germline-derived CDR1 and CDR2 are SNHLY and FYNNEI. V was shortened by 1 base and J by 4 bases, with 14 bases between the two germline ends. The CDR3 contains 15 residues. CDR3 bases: TGTGCCAGCAGTGAAGGGCCGAATATCTCGTACGAGCAGTACTTC. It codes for CASSEGPNISYEQYF.

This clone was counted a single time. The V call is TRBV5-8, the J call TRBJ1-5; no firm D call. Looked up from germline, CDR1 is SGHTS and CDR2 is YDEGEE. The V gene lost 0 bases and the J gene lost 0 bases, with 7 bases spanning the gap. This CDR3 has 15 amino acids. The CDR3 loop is CASSLGVSSNQPQHF. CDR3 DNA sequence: TGTGCCAGCAGCTTGGGTGTGTCTAGCAATCAGCCCCAGCATTTT.

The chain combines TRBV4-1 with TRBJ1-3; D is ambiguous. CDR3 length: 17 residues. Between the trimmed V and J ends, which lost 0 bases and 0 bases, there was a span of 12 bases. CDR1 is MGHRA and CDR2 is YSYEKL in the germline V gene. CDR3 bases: TGCGCCAGCAGCCAAGATAGGAGAACGAGCTCTGGAAACACCATATATTTT. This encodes CASSQDRRTSSGNTIYF.

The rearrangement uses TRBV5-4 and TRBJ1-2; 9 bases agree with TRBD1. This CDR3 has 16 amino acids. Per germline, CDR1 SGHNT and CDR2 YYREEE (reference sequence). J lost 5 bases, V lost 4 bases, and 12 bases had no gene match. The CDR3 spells CASSLPGDRGRYGYTF. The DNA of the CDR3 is TGTGCCAGCAGCCTCCCAGGCGACAGGGGGAGATATGGCTACACCTTC. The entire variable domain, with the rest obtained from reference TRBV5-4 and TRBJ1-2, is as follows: ETGVTQSPTHLIKTRGQQVTLRCSSQSGHNTVSWYQQALGQGPQFIFQYYREEENGRGNFPPRFSGLQFPNYSSELNVNALELDDSALYLCASSLPGDRGRYGYTFGSGTRLTVV.

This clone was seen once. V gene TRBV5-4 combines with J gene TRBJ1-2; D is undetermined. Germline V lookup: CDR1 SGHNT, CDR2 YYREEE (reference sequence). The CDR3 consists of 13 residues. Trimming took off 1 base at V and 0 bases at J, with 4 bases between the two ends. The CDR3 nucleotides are TGTGCCAGCAGCTTGTTGCCTAACTATGGCTACACCTTC. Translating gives CASSLLPNYGYTF.

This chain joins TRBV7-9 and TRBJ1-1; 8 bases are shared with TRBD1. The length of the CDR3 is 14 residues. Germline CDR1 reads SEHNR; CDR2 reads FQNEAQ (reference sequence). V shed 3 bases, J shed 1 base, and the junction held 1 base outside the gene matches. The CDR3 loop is CASSFGTGNTEAFF. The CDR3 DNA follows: TGTGCCAGCAGCTTTGGGACAGGGAACACTGAAGCTTTCTTT. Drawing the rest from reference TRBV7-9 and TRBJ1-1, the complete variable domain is DTGVSQNPRHKITKRGQNVTFRCDPISEHNRLYWYRQTLGQGPEFLTYFQNEAQLEKSRLLSDRFSAERPKGSFSTLEIQRTEQGDSAMYLCASSFGTGNTEAFFGQGTRLTVV.

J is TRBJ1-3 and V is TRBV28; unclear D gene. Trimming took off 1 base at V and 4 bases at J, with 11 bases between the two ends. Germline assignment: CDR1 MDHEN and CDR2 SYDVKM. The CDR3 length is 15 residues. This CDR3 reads CASSLSVIGGNTIYF. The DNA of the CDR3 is TGTGCCAGCAGTTTATCAGTTATCGGGGGAAACACCATATATTTT.

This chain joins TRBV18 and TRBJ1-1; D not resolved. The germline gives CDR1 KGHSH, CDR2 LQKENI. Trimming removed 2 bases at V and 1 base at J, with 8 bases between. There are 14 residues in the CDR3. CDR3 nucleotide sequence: TGTGCCAGCTCACCAAGGACTCAGAACACTGAAGCTTTCTTT. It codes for CASSPRTQNTEAFF.

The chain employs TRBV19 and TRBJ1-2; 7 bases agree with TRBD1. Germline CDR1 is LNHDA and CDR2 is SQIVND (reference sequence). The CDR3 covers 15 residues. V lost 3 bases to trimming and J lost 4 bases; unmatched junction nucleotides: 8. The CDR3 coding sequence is TGTGCCAGTAGTATCCCAGGGGGAGGTAGCTATGGCTACACCTTC. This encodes CASSIPGGGSYGYTF.

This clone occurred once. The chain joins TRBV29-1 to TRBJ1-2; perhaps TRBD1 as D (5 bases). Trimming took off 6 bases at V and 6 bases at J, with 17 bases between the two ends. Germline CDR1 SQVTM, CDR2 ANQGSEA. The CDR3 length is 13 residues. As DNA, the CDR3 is TGCAGCGTCAACATCGGGGGTGTGGATGGCTACACCTTC. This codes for CSVNIGGVDGYTF.

The CDR3 here is CASSANTGELFF. The CDR3 DNA reads as TGTGCCAGCAGCGCGAACACCGGGGAGCTGTTTTTT. V usage is TRBV9 and J usage is TRBJ2-2; D is ambiguous. Trimming pared 3 bases from V and 0 bases from J, leaving 0 bases between. The V gene's germline CDR1 is SGDLS and CDR2 YYNGEE. CDR3 size: 12 residues. The whole variable domain, remainder taken from reference TRBV9 and TRBJ2-2, is DSGVTQTPKHLITATGQRVTLRCSPRSGDLSVYWYQQSLDQGLQFLIQYYNGEERAKGNILERFSAQQFPDLHSELNLSSLELGDSALYFCASSANTGELFFGEGSRLTVL.

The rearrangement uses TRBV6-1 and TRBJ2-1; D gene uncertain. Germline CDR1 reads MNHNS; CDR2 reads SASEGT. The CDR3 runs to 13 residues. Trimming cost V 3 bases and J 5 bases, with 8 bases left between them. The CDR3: CASSDQVHNEQFF. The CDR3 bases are TGTGCCAGCAGTGACCAGGTCCACAATGAGCAGTTCTTC.

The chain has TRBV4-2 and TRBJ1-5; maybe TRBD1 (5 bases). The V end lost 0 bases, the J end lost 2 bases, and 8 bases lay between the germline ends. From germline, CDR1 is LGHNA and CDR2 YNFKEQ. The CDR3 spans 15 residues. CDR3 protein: CASSQDRVGNQPQHF. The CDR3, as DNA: TGTGCCAGCAGCCAAGACAGGGTGGGCAATCAGCCCCAGCATTTT.

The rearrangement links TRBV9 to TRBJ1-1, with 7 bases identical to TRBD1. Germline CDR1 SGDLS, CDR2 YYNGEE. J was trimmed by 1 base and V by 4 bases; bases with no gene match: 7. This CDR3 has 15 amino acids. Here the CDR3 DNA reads TGTGCCAGCAGCTCTCGACAGGGTGCGAACACTGAAGCTTTCTTT. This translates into CASSSRQGANTEAFF.